This T cell receptor (beta chain) was documented in a study of T-cell reconstitution after alpha-beta-depleted transplantation in children (dated by TCRdb to between 2015 and 2016). Some background on the complete study: Using TCR repertoire profiling, the study quantitatively followed how T-cell immune reconstitution unfolded in children after TCRalphabeta/CD19-depleted allogeneic hematopoietic cell transplantation.

Library construction relied on PCR. Reads for this sample came from an Illumina HiSeq 2500. Molecular barcoding was employed in the preparation of TCR libraries, with unique molecular identifiers being used to normalize TCRbeta repertoire quantification. TCRdb took the public reads, trimmed them with fastp at Q25, ran MiXCR for clone calling and kept in-frame beta chains. Rows matching on CDR3 protein sequence are summarized as one entry with the most common DNA and genes. This sample gives a few hundred thousand distinct CDR3 sequences in total; about 9.4% of them show up just once. Clones ranked in the top ten supply under 3% of the sample. The germline V gene encodes CDR1 SGHDT and CDR2 YYEEEE. Trimming removed 6 bases from V and 6 bases from J, leaving 13 bases between the germline ends. The CDR3 measures 12 amino acids from cysteine to phenylalanine. The sequence is cut down to CDR3 DNA, 36 bases in frame from base 1.

In the case of this clonotype: Its target antigen remains unknown. No base-level quality is on record; no much larger clone is a single base apart.

Sequenced material: PBMCs from the stem cell graft donor, taken from the stem cell graft. The clonotype originates from a human donor who donated a stem cell graft to a child with acute lymphoblastic leukemia. Recombination linked TRBV5-6 to TRBJ2-7; the D gene assignment is perhaps TRBD1 or TRBD2, with each matching 6 bases. Here the CDR3 is given as CASNPGAGEQYF. The DNA reads as follows: TGTGCCAGCAACCCGGGGGCCGGCGAGCAGTACTTC.